This T cell receptor beta chain was recorded in a study of shared clonotypes between healthy human individuals. The germline V gene encodes CDR1 LGHNA and CDR2 YSLEER. The CDR3 spans 20 residues. Between the trimmed V and J ends, which lost 0 bases and 3 bases, there was a span of 23 bases. Measured with immunoSEQ multiplex PCR; TCRdb has only the in-frame clones, and not every one. The data show approximately 2,200,000 clones, with roughly 91% seen just once and 1.7% held by the top ten. In the naive CD8 group, cells lacked CD45RO and were positively selected for CCR7, so terminally differentiated effector memory CD45RA+ cells were left out.

The genes are TRBV4-3 and TRBJ2-2; D possibly corresponds to TRBD2 (6 bases). The source is a young man in good health. Some clones in this sample may be carry-over from other donors' samples. Material for sequencing was naive CD8+ T cells from PBMCs. The chain's CDR3 is CASSQDWGTLRALHTGELFF. Here the CDR3 DNA reads TGCGCCAGCAGCCAAGACTGGGGGACTCTACGAGCCCTGCACACCGGGGAGCTGTTTTTT.